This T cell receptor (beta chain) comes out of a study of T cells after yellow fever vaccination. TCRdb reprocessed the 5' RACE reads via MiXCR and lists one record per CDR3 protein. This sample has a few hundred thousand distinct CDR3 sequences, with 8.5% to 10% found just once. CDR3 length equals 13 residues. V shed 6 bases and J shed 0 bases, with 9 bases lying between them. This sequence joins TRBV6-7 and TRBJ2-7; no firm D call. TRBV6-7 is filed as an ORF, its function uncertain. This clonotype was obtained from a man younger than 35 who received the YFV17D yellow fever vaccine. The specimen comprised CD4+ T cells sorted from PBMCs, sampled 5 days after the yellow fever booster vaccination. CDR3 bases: TGTGCCAGCAGCGAACTAAACTCCTACGAGCAGTACGTC. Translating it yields CASSELNSYEQYV.